This TCR beta chain was retrieved from a study of blood T cell repertoires in COVID-19. Overall study: The United States, Italy and Spain supplied acute and convalescent COVID-19 samples. Sample material is recorded as cDNA or gDNA derived from T cells, B-cell-depleted T cells, or PBMCs.

The CDR3 has 14 residues. The germline V and J ends were trimmed by 2 bases and 4 bases, with 12 bases remaining between them. Per the germline V gene, CDR1 is LNHDA and CDR2 is SQIVND (reference sequence). Repertoires were generated with immunoSEQ multiplex PCR, while TCRdb's copy carries only in-frame clones and drops some. The profile covers about 330,000 clones, with 88% appearing a single time and roughly 4.1% taken by the ten largest. V is TRBV19 and J is TRBJ2-7; TRBD2 is a possible D gene (6 bases). The sequenced material came from peripheral blood. The TCR was taken from a woman aged 45-65 years with active or convalescent COVID-19. The CDR3 region is CASSIYPGAYEQYF. Written as DNA, the CDR3 is TGTGCCAGTAGTATATACCCGGGAGCGTACGAGCAGTACTTC.